The clone carrying this T cell receptor (beta chain) was counted ten times or more. No antigen is known for it. This specimen comes from a study of T cells in Graves' hyperthyroidism and ophthalmopathy. Study-level information: Before any treatment, at initial diagnosis, peripheral blood was collected. General study points: Most thyroid-expanded clonotypes above 0.001 were also found in blood.

The TCR beta CDR3 regions underwent amplification using RNA transcripts as the source. A set of HTBI primers served as the primers for a first-round RT-PCR of the TCR CDR3. From the multiplex PCR reads, TCRdb called clonotypes with MiXCR, one entry per CDR3 protein. Of fewer than 900,000 distinct CDR3 sequences in the sample, under 20% were seen once. Diagnostic assessment was based on clinical symptoms, serum thyroxine and TRAb, thyroid ultrasound and orbital computed tomography. It was at first hyperthyroidism diagnosis, before any ophthalmopathy symptoms, that the blood sample was taken. Germline CDR1 and CDR2: LGHDT and YNNKEL (reference sequence). The CDR3 totals 16 residues. With 6 bases clipped from V and 0 bases from J, the junction kept 9 bases outside the gene matches.

The rearrangement joins TRBV3-1 to TRBJ1-1, with 8 bases aligning to TRBD1. The sequence derives from a woman in her forties or fifties with Graves' hyperthyroidism that later progressed to Graves' ophthalmopathy. The sequenced sample consisted of blood. The chain's CDR3 is CASRHLRTGMNTEAFF. In DNA, the CDR3 is TGTGCCAGCAGGCACTTACGGACAGGGATGAACACTGAAGCTTTCTTT.